The 4 T cell receptor beta chains given below trace back to one sample, sequenced in a study of CD8+CD57+ T cells in acquired aplastic anemia. All patients picked for sequencing had shown, by flow cytometry, an expansion of CD8+CD57+ cells. According to the study, genomic DNA was the template for TCR beta VDJ and CDR3 profiling. TCRdb passed the reads through MiXCR, listing each CDR3 protein once. The table shows a few hundred thousand distinct CDR3 sequences, with roughly a third occurring only once. Sequencing used sorted CD4+, CD8+, or CD8+CD57+ T cells (not recorded which) from PBMCs. The receptors come from a human donor with aplastic anemia.

This clonotype appeared many times. A junction end diverges from the germline sequence, so it may reflect a read error. The chain is built from TRBV10-3 and TRBJ2-7, with TRBD1 matching 9 bases. The length of the CDR3 is 15 residues. CDR1 and CDR2 from the germline V gene are ENHRY and SYGVKD. In nucleotides, the CDR3 is TGTGCCATCAGCGAGTCCCGGGACAGGGTTAACGAGCAGTACTTC. Protein: CAISESRDRVNEQYF.

With respect to this clonotype: A much larger clonotype is one base distant, so this may be a read error. The chain has TRBV20-1 and TRBJ2-7; TRBD2 might be the D (6 bases). Trimming cost V 6 bases and J 2 bases, with 20 bases left between them. The length of the CDR3 is 15 residues. Per germline, CDR1 DFQATT and CDR2 SNEGSKA (reference sequence). The CDR3 DNA reads TGCAGTGCACCCAGGACTGGCGGGAACCCCTACGAGCAGTACTTC. Translating gives CSAPRTGGNPYEQYF.

This clonotype was seen only a few times. The rearrangement joins TRBV2 to TRBJ1-6, with TRBD1 identical over 7 bases. The length of the CDR3 is 14 residues. Per germline, CDR1 SNHLY and CDR2 FYNNEI. V dropped 4 bases and J dropped 6; count of bases not matched to a gene: 3. DNA of the CDR3: TGTGCCAGCAGTGTCGACAGGGTTAATTCACCCCTCCACTTT. Its translation is CASSVDRVNSPLHF.

Regarding this clonotype: It may be a read error: a sequence one base away is much more abundant. The rearrangement uses TRBV19 and TRBJ1-3; no reliable D call. Germline loops: CDR1 LNHDA, CDR2 SQIVND (reference sequence). The CDR3 covers 14 residues. The CDR3 region has the DNA TGTGCCAGTAGACCACAGATCTCTGAAAACACCATATATTTT. Translated, it gives CASRPQISENTIYF.